This entry concerns a single T cell receptor beta chain. Its antigen remains unknown. As for treatment: around 19 received Ad26.COV2.S at low or high dose, single or two shots; 5 received placebo; per-sample allocation not given. Each sample was drawn 63 days after the first injection (of vaccine or placebo). Spike of the Wuhan-strain SARS-CoV-2 was expressed by an Ad26 vector, which formed the vaccine. CDR1 and CDR2 from the germline V gene are SGHNT and YENEEA. V was shortened by 1 base and J by 1 base, with 4 bases between the two germline ends. This CDR3 is built from 13 residues. The data were taken from a study of Ad26.COV2.S vaccination and SARS-CoV-2 variants. The method was immunoSEQ multiplex PCR; TCRdb's version includes in-frame clones alone and lacks a portion of them. The sample records about 480,000 clones, 87% being singletons. General study results and limits: Similar non-spike TCR breadth was observed in recipients of vaccine and of placebo. Assessments of TCR breadth and depth may have underestimated the total T cell responses.

The rearrangement links TRBV11-3 to TRBJ1-1; D gene ambiguous. The sequencing used peripheral blood, collected in a trial of Ad26.COV2.S vaccine versus placebo. The receptor was isolated from a person between 18 and 65 years old who received the Ad26.COV2.S COVID-19 vaccine or a placebo. The DNA for the CDR3 is TGTGCCAGCAGCTTAGCTGAGAACACTGAAGCTTTCTTT. As protein: CASSLAENTEAFF. The whole variable domain, filled in from reference TRBV11-3 and TRBJ1-1, reads EAGVVQSPRYKIIEKKQPVAFWCNPISGHNTLYWYLQNLGQGPELLIRYENEEAVDDSQLPKDRFSAERLKGVDSTLKIQPAELGDSAVYLCASSLAENTEAFFGQGTRLTVV.